The 32 T cell receptor beta chains reported below all come from one sample, sequenced in a study of multiple sclerosis patients with progressive multifocal leukoencephalopathy. Sample time point: before natalizumab initiation. Data came from immunoSEQ multiplex PCR; TCRdb stores just in-frame clones and leaves some out. In the table there are around 30,000 clones, 75% to 90% of which are singletons. Material: PBMCs. Receptors originate from a human donor with multiple sclerosis.

The V call is TRBV9, the J call TRBJ2-1; weak D call: TRBD1 (8 bases). The CDR3 is made up of 15 amino acids. Per the germline V gene, CDR1 is SGDLS and CDR2 is YYNGEE. Trimming left V 4 bases short and J 8 bases short, with 19 bases between. The CDR3 spells CASSQGAGEVDEQFF. In DNA, the CDR3 is TGTGCCAGCAGCCAGGGGGCGGGAGAGGTTGATGAGCAGTTCTTC.

This clone came up once. The V gene is TRBV6-5, the J gene TRBJ1-6; TRBD1 is a possible D gene (6 bases). This CDR3 is 15 amino acids long. Deletions cut 7 bases from V and 10 bases from J, with 20 bases between. Germline-derived CDR1 and CDR2 are MNHEY and SVGAGI. In DNA, the CDR3 is TGTGCCAGCACCGTAGGGGGGGACTTTAGGTCACCCCTCCACTTT. Translating it yields CASTVGGDFRSPLHF.

The chain is built from TRBV10-1 and TRBJ2-1; 11 bases agree with TRBD2. The CDR3 is made up of 16 amino acids. The germline gives CDR1 WNHNN, CDR2 SYGVQD (reference sequence). Trimming removed 6 bases from V and 4 bases from J; junction bases left unmatched: 8. Here the CDR3 reads CASRVAGGWEYNEQFF. The CDR3 DNA reads TGCGCCAGCAGAGTAGCGGGAGGGTGGGAATACAATGAGCAGTTCTTC.

This chain uses TRBV7-2 with TRBJ1-4; D is possibly TRBD1 (6 bases). The CDR3 has 14 residues. Looked up from germline, CDR1 is SGHTA and CDR2 is FQGNSA. The V end lost 2 bases, the J end lost 5 bases, and 9 bases lay between the germline ends. The CDR3 DNA sequence: TGTGCCAGCAGCTTAAGGACAGAGAATGAAAAACTGTTTTTT. Its protein is CASSLRTENEKLFF.

This clone appeared once. This chain connects TRBV27 to TRBJ2-7; D perhaps matches TRBD2 (6 bases). Germline values: CDR1 MNHEY, CDR2 SMNVEV (reference sequence). The CDR3 covers 15 residues. Trimming removed 2 bases at V and 5 bases at J, with 16 bases between. The CDR3 DNA follows: TGTGCCAGCAGTTTAGTCGGGCAGGGACTCAACGAGCAGTACTTC. Its translation: CASSLVGQGLNEQYF.

The J gene is TRBJ1-4, the V gene TRBV7-2; TRBD1 might be the D (6 bases). This CDR3 comprises 15 residues. Trimming removed 0 bases at V and 8 bases at J, with 13 bases between. Germline-derived CDR1 and CDR2 are SGHTA and FQGNSA. The CDR3 coding sequence is TGTGCCAGCAGCTTAGCGCCAGGGGTTGGCGAAAAACTGTTTTTT. Translation: CASSLAPGVGEKLFF.

J is TRBJ1-3 and V is TRBV4-3, with D unresolved. Trimming removed 1 base from V and 0 bases from J, with 7 bases in between. This CDR3 contains 15 residues. The V gene's germline CDR1 is LGHNA and CDR2 YSLEER. CDR3: CASSQGTSSGNTIYF. The CDR3 bases are TGCGCCAGCAGCCAAGGGACCAGCTCTGGAAACACCATATATTTT.

This sequence joins TRBV18 and TRBJ2-3; possible D gene TRBD1, 5 bases. Between the trimmed V and J ends, which lost 1 base and 2 bases, there was a span of 7 bases. Germline V gene lookup returns CDR1 KGHSH and CDR2 LQKENI. This CDR3 spans 14 amino acids. As DNA, the CDR3 is TGTGCCAGCTCACCACAGGGGTACACAGATACGCAGTATTTT. Residues: CASSPQGYTDTQYF.

The DNA of the CDR3 is TGTGCCAGCAGCTTAGCCGGGCCTACCTACGAGCAGTACTTC. Translation: CASSLAGPTYEQYF. The V and J genes are TRBV7-2 and TRBJ2-7, with D unresolved. This CDR3 has 14 residues. Trimming shortened V by 0 bases and J by 2 bases, and 8 bases separated the two germline ends. Per the germline V gene, CDR1 is SGHTA and CDR2 is FQGNSA. The full variable domain, rest sourced from reference TRBV7-2 and TRBJ2-7, is GAGVSQSPSNKVTEKGKDVELRCDPISGHTALYWYRQSLGQGLEFLIYFQGNSAPDKSGLPSDRFSAERTGGSVSTLTIQRTQQEDSAVYLCASSLAGPTYEQYFGPGTRLTVT.

The sample holds a few counts of this clone. The gene calls are TRBV7-6 and TRBJ1-3; D gene ambiguous. The CDR3 is 13 amino acids. The V gene lost 4 bases and the J gene lost 2 bases, with 6 bases spanning the gap. CDR1 is SGHVS and CDR2 is FNYEAQ in the germline V gene. The CDR3 sequence: CASSSATGNTIYF. The DNA for the CDR3 is TGTGCCAGCAGCTCCGCTACTGGAAACACCATATATTTT.

The chain joins TRBV10-2 to TRBJ2-7; 9 bases agree with TRBD2. The V gene's germline CDR1 is WSHSY and CDR2 SAAADI. The CDR3 is 14 amino acids. V lost 9 bases, J lost 3 bases, and 9 bases stayed unmatched. The CDR3 nucleotides are TGCGCCAGTTCGTTAGCGGGAGAAGGCTACGAGCAGTACTTC. Translating it yields CASSLAGEGYEQYF.

J is TRBJ2-1 and V is TRBV5-6, with 8 nucleotides matching TRBD2. Germline V CDR1 and CDR2: SGHDT, YYEEEE. There are 14 residues in the CDR3. V was clipped by 1 base and J by 7 bases; unmatched bases: 4. The CDR3 nucleotides read TGTGCCAGCAGCTTGCCCAGCGGGAGAAATGAGCAGTTCTTC. Translating it yields CASSLPSGRNEQFF.

This clone was counted a few times. This sequence joins TRBV28 and TRBJ1-5; D perhaps matches TRBD1 (6 bases). CDR3 length: 15 residues. Germline CDR1 reads MDHEN; CDR2 reads SYDVKM. V was cut by 2 bases and J by 0 bases, with 8 bases left in between. The CDR3 bases are TGTGCCAGCAGTTTACGGACAGATAGCAATCAGCCCCAGCATTTT. Translation gives CASSLRTDSNQPQHF.

This clone appeared once. V and J are TRBV7-6 and TRBJ2-3; D remains unclear. The CDR3 contains 15 residues. Trimming cost V 5 bases and J 2 bases, with 14 bases left between them. CDR1 and CDR2 (germline): SGHVS, FNYEAQ. CDR3 residues: CASSRLRNATDTQYF. CDR3 in DNA: TGTGCCAGCAGCCGCCTTCGGAACGCCACAGATACGCAGTATTTT.

The gene calls are TRBV19 and TRBJ1-1, with D possibly being TRBD1 (5 bases). Deletions cut 3 bases from V and 4 bases from J, with 15 bases between. Per the germline V gene, CDR1 is LNHDA and CDR2 is SQIVND (reference sequence). The CDR3 loop spans 15 amino acids. CDR3 protein: CASSIVAGGSTEAFF. DNA of the CDR3: TGTGCCAGTAGTATCGTCGCCGGGGGGAGCACTGAAGCTTTCTTT.

The chain joins TRBV10-2 to TRBJ1-3; D may be TRBD1 (5 bases). The V end lost 8 bases, the J end lost 0 bases, and 17 bases lay between the germline ends. Germline CDR1 WSHSY, CDR2 SAAADI. The CDR3 consists of 16 residues. The CDR3 bases are TGCGCCAGCGCCACCCAGACAGCTAGCTCTGGAAACACCATATATTTT. Translating it yields CASATQTASSGNTIYF.

The chain joins TRBV6-5 to TRBJ2-1, with 8 bases that match TRBD1. V gave up 0 bases and J gave up 8 bases; unmatched junction bases: 9. CDR3 length: 16 residues. In germline, CDR1 is MNHEY, CDR2 SVGAGI. CDR3 DNA: TGTGCCAGCAGTTACTCCCCCCACAGGGGGAGTGATGAGCAGTTCTTC. Protein sequence: CASSYSPHRGSDEQFF.

This clone was picked up one time. V is TRBV27 and J is TRBJ1-5; tentatively, D is TRBD1 (6 bases). V was clipped by 6 bases and J by 4 bases, with 19 bases between them. The germline V gene encodes CDR1 MNHEY and CDR2 SMNVEV (reference sequence). This CDR3 spans 16 amino acids. CDR3 sequence reads: CASSPRGQYGNQPQHF. CDR3 nucleotides: TGTGCCAGCAGCCCTAGAGGACAGTATGGAAATCAGCCCCAGCATTTT.

The V call is TRBV6-6, the J call TRBJ2-2; D uncertain. Looked up from germline, CDR1 is MNHNY and CDR2 is SVGAGI (reference sequence). The length of the CDR3 is 14 residues. Trimming removed 8 bases at V and 4 bases at J, with 14 bases between. The CDR3: CASSVLGGTGELFF. In nucleotides, the CDR3 is TGTGCCAGCTCAGTCCTCGGTGGCACCGGGGAGCTGTTTTTT.

This clone was observed a single time. The J gene is TRBJ1-5, the V gene TRBV19; the D gene is possibly TRBD1 (5 bases). Germline V gives CDR1 LNHDA, CDR2 SQIVND (reference sequence). Trimming removed 2 bases from V and 7 bases from J, with 15 bases in between. This CDR3 is 15 amino acids long. The CDR3 here is CASSIISGSGQPQHF. The CDR3 DNA reads as TGTGCCAGTAGTATAATCTCAGGGTCGGGCCAGCCCCAGCATTTT.

This clone was counted a few times. The CDR3 DNA sequence: TGTGCCAGTAACAGCCTCTCTGGGGCCAACGTCCTGACTTTC. Residues: CASNSLSGANVLTF. This chain links TRBV19 with TRBJ2-6; unclear D gene. The germline V gene encodes CDR1 LNHDA and CDR2 SQIVND (reference sequence). The CDR3 is 14 residues long. Trimming cost V 7 bases and J 0 bases, with 7 bases left between them.

The J gene is TRBJ1-5, the V gene TRBV5-1; D possibly corresponds to TRBD1 (6 bases). Germline CDR1 is SGHRS and CDR2 is YFSETQ. The CDR3 consists of 15 residues. Trimming stripped 3 bases from V and 2 bases from J, with 12 bases between. The CDR3 DNA reads TGCGCCAGCAGCTCGGGGGCACTCGGCAATCAGCCCCAGCATTTT. Translated: CASSSGALGNQPQHF.

V is TRBV18 and J is TRBJ2-1; D may correspond to TRBD1 or TRBD2 (5 bases each). V was cut by 4 bases and J by 7 bases, with 8 bases left in between. This CDR3 has 12 residues. The V gene's germline CDR1 is KGHSH and CDR2 LQKENI. This CDR3 is CASSRDQNEQFF. CDR3 coding DNA: TGTGCCAGCTCACGGGACCAGAATGAGCAGTTCTTC.

The chain recombines TRBV9 with TRBJ2-5; maybe TRBD2 (6 bases). The germline V gene encodes CDR1 SGDLS and CDR2 YYNGEE. There are 16 residues in the CDR3. V lost 1 base and J 1 base, leaving 14 bases between the germline ends. The CDR3 loop reads CASSVSSAGFQETQYF. Here the CDR3 DNA reads TGTGCCAGCAGCGTATCTAGCGCCGGTTTCCAAGAGACCCAGTACTTC.

The chain recombines TRBV5-1 with TRBJ2-3; D not certain. Germline assignment: CDR1 SGHRS and CDR2 YFSETQ. The length of the CDR3 is 15 residues. V was clipped by 0 bases and J by 2 bases, with 10 bases between them. CDR3 protein: CASSLGQRPTDTQYF. DNA for the CDR3: TGCGCCAGCAGCTTGGGTCAGCGACCCACAGATACGCAGTATTTT. Drawing the rest from reference TRBV5-1 and TRBJ2-3, the complete variable domain is KAGVTQTPRYLIKTRGQQVTLSCSPISGHRSVSWYQQTPGQGLQFLFEYFSETQRNKGNFPGRFSGRQFSNSRSEMNVSTLELGDSALYLCASSLGQRPTDTQYFGPGTRLTVL.

The V and J genes are TRBV9 and TRBJ2-1, with D uncertain. Trimming removed 0 bases from V and 4 bases from J, with 5 bases in between. The CDR3 totals 13 residues. CDR1 and CDR2 (germline): SGDLS, YYNGEE. The CDR3 DNA follows: TGTGCCAGCAGCGTAGAAGCGTACAATGAGCAGTTCTTC. Translating it yields CASSVEAYNEQFF.

The chain combines TRBV4-1 with TRBJ1-2; D might be TRBD1 (5 bases). This CDR3 has 13 residues. V dropped 1 base and J dropped 6 bases, with 9 bases sitting between them. Germline CDR1 MGHRA, CDR2 YSYEKL. Here the CDR3 reads CASSQALTDGYTF. CDR3 bases: TGCGCCAGCAGCCAAGCCTTGACAGATGGCTACACCTTC.

The chain carries TRBV11-3 and TRBJ2-3, with 9 nucleotides matching TRBD2. This CDR3 spans 16 amino acids. CDR1 and CDR2 (germline): SGHNT, YENEEA. J gave up 2 bases and V 3 bases, and 6 bases lay outside the gene matches. CDR3 amino acids: CASSFRAGGHTDTQYF. The DNA of the CDR3 is TGTGCCAGCAGCTTTCGAGCGGGAGGCCACACAGATACGCAGTATTTT.

In its sample, this clone was seen a few times. This rearrangement joins TRBV7-2 to TRBJ1-4, with D hard to call. Germline V gene lookup returns CDR1 SGHTA and CDR2 FQGNSA. The CDR3 is 14 amino acids. Trimming removed 0 bases at V and 5 bases at J, with 7 bases between. The CDR3: CASSLAGKNEKLFF. CDR3 DNA: TGTGCCAGCAGCTTAGCAGGGAAGAATGAAAAACTGTTTTTT.

This sequence joins TRBV6-5 and TRBJ1-2; D unclear. CDR1 is MNHEY, CDR2 SVGAGI, per germline. CDR3 length: 14 amino acids. V dropped 0 bases and J dropped 2 bases, with 7 bases sitting between them. The CDR3 DNA reads as TGTGCCAGCAGTTACTCGCGGGGAAACTATGGCTACACCTTC. As protein: CASSYSRGNYGYTF.

CDR3 in amino acids: CASSFTEPGGNQPQHF. For the CDR3, the DNA is TGTGCCAGCAGTTTTACGGAACCCGGGGGCAATCAGCCCCAGCATTTT. The chain couples TRBV28 to TRBJ1-5; D is ambiguous. Per the germline V gene, CDR1 is MDHEN and CDR2 is SYDVKM. The CDR3 has 16 amino acids. Trimming shortened V by 3 bases and J by 2 bases, and 14 bases separated the two germline ends.

The rearrangement joins TRBV10-1 to TRBJ2-1; the match to TRBD2 covers 7 bases. The CDR3 runs to 15 residues. Trimming took 2 bases from V and 8 from J; bases not matched to a gene: 9. Germline V gene data show CDR1 as WNHNN and CDR2 as SYGVQD (reference sequence). The CDR3 reads CASSEMGEGRYEQFF. CDR3 DNA sequence: TGCGCCAGCAGTGAGATGGGGGAGGGCCGGTATGAGCAGTTCTTC.